The 25 T cell receptor beta chains given below trace back to one sample, sequenced in a study of T cell repertoires in aging, cancer and after chemotherapy. Rearranged V-D-J TRB sequences were amplified with a mixed TRB-A/B primer pool. TCRdb itself ran the multiplex PCR reads through MiXCR, one entry per CDR3 protein. The table records 12,000 or so distinct CDR3 sequences, over 25% of them present only once. Amplification of TCR beta used genomic DNA extracted from peripheral blood. The sequenced sample consisted of blood. Every receptor here comes from a human donor in good health.

This chain uses TRBV5-5 with TRBJ1-5, with D maybe TRBD1 (6 bases). Trimming left V 3 bases short and J 3 bases short, with 25 bases between. Looked up from germline, CDR1 is SGHKS and CDR2 is YYEKEE (reference sequence). The CDR3 covers 19 residues. CDR3 sequence (DNA): TGTGCCAGCAGCTCCAGGATACAGGGTTTCTTCTCGCCCAATCAGCCCCAGCATTTT. Its translation: CASSSRIQGFFSPNQPQHF.

This clonotype has just a few counts. The rearrangement links TRBV5-1 to TRBJ2-7; possibly TRBD2 for D (6 bases). Trimming cost V 4 bases and J 3 bases, with 8 bases left between them. CDR1 and CDR2 (germline): SGHRS, YFSETQ. CDR3 length: 12 amino acids. CDR3 amino acids: CASSREIYEQYF. CDR3 DNA: TGCGCCAGCAGCCGGGAGATCTACGAGCAGTACTTC.

The V gene is TRBV7-3, the J gene TRBJ2-3; 9 bases fit TRBD2. The CDR3 is 16 amino acids. Germline V gene lookup returns CDR1 SGHTA and CDR2 FQGTGA. Unmatched junction bases numbered 4, after V lost 1 base and J lost 2 bases. CDR3 loop: CASSLRAGGPTDTQYF. Here the CDR3 DNA reads TGTGCCAGCAGCTTAAGGGCGGGGGGGCCCACAGATACGCAGTATTTT.

This chain links TRBV6-5 with TRBJ2-7, with D perhaps matching TRBD2 (5 bases). This CDR3 region has 14 residues. Trimming took 5 bases from V and 3 from J, leaving 14 bases between them. Germline assignment: CDR1 MNHEY and CDR2 SVGAGI. The CDR3, as DNA: TGTGCCAGCAGTCCTCGTGATCGGGACTACGAGCAGTACTTC. Its protein product is CASSPRDRDYEQYF.

The rearrangement uses TRBV28 and TRBJ2-3; D perhaps matches TRBD2 (5 bases). The germline CDR1 and CDR2 sequences are MDHEN and SYDVKM. This CDR3 region has 16 residues. Trimming took off 1 base at V and 0 bases at J, with 11 bases between the two ends. The CDR3 coding sequence is TGTGCCAGCAGTTTATTCCCGGGGTCTAGCACAGATACGCAGTATTTT. This encodes CASSLFPGSSTDTQYF.

The CDR3 loop is CSARHRFFGQGRRNTGELFF. The CDR3 coding sequence is TGCAGTGCTAGACATCGCTTCTTCGGACAGGGGCGTCGGAACACCGGGGAGCTGTTTTTT. The chain employs TRBV20-1 and TRBJ2-2; 9 bases are a match to TRBD1. This CDR3 has 20 residues. Germline CDR1 and CDR2: DFQATT and SNEGSKA (reference sequence). V dropped 2 bases and J dropped 1; count of bases not matched to a gene: 17.

The gene calls are TRBV12-3 or TRBV12-4 and TRBJ1-1, with 10 bases matching TRBD1. This CDR3 is 14 amino acids long. Trimming removed 6 bases from V and 3 bases from J; junction bases left unmatched: 4. CDR3 amino acids: CASSAGQGDTEAFF. The CDR3 DNA is TGTGCCAGCAGCGCAGGACAGGGGGACACTGAAGCTTTCTTT.

This chain connects TRBV20-1 to TRBJ2-5, with TRBD2 identical over 11 bases. Germline V lookup: CDR1 DFQATT, CDR2 SNEGSKA (reference sequence). The trim removed 8 bases at V and 4 bases at J, leaving 15 bases unmatched. This CDR3 contains 16 residues. The CDR3 DNA reads as TGCAGTCCTGCCCCGACTAGCGGGGACCTTCTAGAGACCCAGTACTTC. Its translation: CSPAPTSGDLLETQYF.

The gene calls are TRBV7-9 and TRBJ2-7; D perhaps matches TRBD1 (7 bases). The V gene lost 5 bases and the J gene lost 5 bases, with 10 bases spanning the gap. Germline CDR1 reads SEHNR; CDR2 reads FQNEAQ (reference sequence). This CDR3 region has 12 residues. The CDR3 nucleotides read TGTGCCAGCAGCCCCAGGGGGGACGAGCAGTACTTC. Its translation is CASSPRGDEQYF. The variable domain in full, completed from reference TRBV7-9 and TRBJ2-7, reads DTGVSQNPRHKITKRGQNVTFRCDPISEHNRLYWYRQTLGQGPEFLTYFQNEAQLEKSRLLSDRFSAERPKGSFSTLEIQRTEQGDSAMYLCASSPRGDEQYFGPGTRLTVT.

This clonotype is classed as medium-sized (0.01 to 0.1%). The rearrangement joins TRBV6-1 to TRBJ1-2; weak D call: TRBD1 (5 bases). The CDR3 spans 13 residues. Per the germline V gene, CDR1 is MNHNS and CDR2 is SASEGT. The V gene lost 3 bases and the J gene lost 8 bases, with 13 bases spanning the gap. CDR3 region: CASSEKGKEGYTF. The CDR3 bases are TGTGCCAGCAGTGAGAAGGGGAAAGAAGGCTACACCTTC.

About this clonotype itself: Given a much more abundant clone one base away, this may be a read error. The rearrangement joins TRBV6-5 to TRBJ1-6; D is undetermined. V was shortened by 4 bases and J by 8 bases, with 12 bases between the two germline ends. CDR3 length equals 14 residues. CDR1 is MNHEY, CDR2 SVGAGI, per germline. This chain's CDR3 is CASSSPTADSPLHF. CDR3 nucleotide sequence: TGTGCCAGCAGTTCCCCCACGGCGGATTCACCCCTCCACTTT.

This clonotype has a handful of counts. The genes are TRBV11-2 and TRBJ1-2, with D possibly matching TRBD1 (6 bases). Germline V CDR1 and CDR2: SGHAT, FQNNGV. V lost 0 bases and J lost 7, with 12 bases in between. The CDR3 totals 14 residues. The CDR3 bases are TGTGCCAGCAGCTTAGATTATGGAGGGGGTGGCTACACCTTC. It yields the protein CASSLDYGGGGYTF.

This clonotype was observed a single time. V usage is TRBV5-1 and J usage is TRBJ1-5, with 7 nucleotides matching TRBD1. Germline-derived CDR1 and CDR2 are SGHRS and YFSETQ. The CDR3 is 15 residues long. Trimming took 1 base from V and 3 from J; bases not matched to a gene: 4. The CDR3 sequence: CASSLTDRPNQPQHF. The CDR3 DNA reads TGCGCCAGCAGCTTGACGGACAGGCCCAATCAGCCCCAGCATTTT.

The V call is TRBV7-2, the J call TRBJ2-5, with D perhaps matching TRBD1 or TRBD2 (5 bases each). V shed 5 bases and J shed 3 bases, with 16 bases lying between them. Germline V gene lookup returns CDR1 SGHTA and CDR2 FQGNSA. The CDR3 spans 15 residues. The CDR3 sequence: CASSTRPGPKETQYF. The CDR3 DNA reads as TGTGCCAGCAGCACGCGCCCGGGACCAAAAGAGACCCAGTACTTC.

With respect to this clonotype: A single base separates this from a much larger clone, so it may be a read error. The chain uses TRBV5-1 and TRBJ2-7, with D unclear. The CDR3 totals 14 residues. Germline V gives CDR1 SGHRS, CDR2 YFSETQ. CDR3 sequence (DNA): TGTGCCAGCAGCTTAGGTGATATCATCTACGAGCAGTACGTC. Its protein product is CASSLGDIIYEQYV.

In the case of this clonotype: Germline is not matched at one junction end, which may reflect a read error. The rearrangement uses TRBV7-9 and TRBJ2-5; TRBD1 or TRBD2 may be the D gene (5 bases each). This CDR3 region has 18 residues. CDR1 and CDR2 from the germline V gene are SEHNR and FQNEAQ (reference sequence). DNA of the CDR3: TGCGCCAGCAGCCCCGGGTCTAGTTCCCCCTGGGGGCAAGAGACCCAGTACTTC. Protein product: CASSPGSSSPWGQETQYF.

This clonotype is labeled medium-sized (0.01 to 0.1%). This chain connects TRBV20-1 to TRBJ1-6, with D perhaps matching TRBD1 (5 bases). The CDR3 spans 12 residues. Trimming stripped 8 bases from V and 10 bases from J, with 15 bases between. Germline assignment: CDR1 DFQATT and CDR2 SNEGSKA (reference sequence). The CDR3 coding sequence is TGCAGTCCGGGACGCCGACTGTCACCCCTCCACTTT. Translation gives CSPGRRLSPLHF.

This clonotype is classed as medium-sized (0.01 to 0.1%). This chain connects TRBV10-3 to TRBJ2-7, with 7 bases fitting TRBD2. The ends lost 9 bases at V and 4 bases at J; junction bases unmatched: 6. Per germline, CDR1 ENHRY and CDR2 SYGVKD. This CDR3 is 12 amino acids long. CDR3 sequence (DNA): TGTGCCATAAGTCCAGCGGGGTACGAGCAGTACTTC. Translation: CAISPAGYEQYF.

The chain joins TRBV7-9 to TRBJ1-2; TRBD1 agrees at 7 bases. The CDR3 loop spans 14 amino acids. Trimming removed 8 bases from V and 4 bases from J; junction bases left unmatched: 10. The germline V gene encodes CDR1 SEHNR and CDR2 FQNEAQ (reference sequence). CDR3: CASAGSRDSYGYTF. The DNA for the CDR3 is TGTGCCAGCGCGGGGAGTCGGGACAGCTATGGCTACACCTTC.

This clonotype was picked up a small number of times. This chain connects TRBV4-2 to TRBJ2-7; possible D gene TRBD1, 6 bases. V gave up 1 base and J gave up 3 bases, with 13 bases separating them. Germline assignment: CDR1 LGHNA and CDR2 YNFKEQ. The CDR3 is 15 residues long. This CDR3 is CASSQAPGVDYEQYF. CDR3 in DNA: TGTGCCAGCAGCCAAGCCCCAGGGGTTGACTACGAGCAGTACTTC.

This clonotype has a handful of counts. V gene TRBV6-6 combines with J gene TRBJ1-5; 7 bases agree with TRBD1. The germline gives CDR1 MNHNY, CDR2 SVGAGI (reference sequence). This CDR3 comprises 18 residues. The trim removed 0 bases at V and 0 bases at J, leaving 8 bases unmatched. DNA for the CDR3: TGTGCCAGCAGTTACTCAAACAGGGGCTTCTATAGCAATCAGCCCCAGCATTTT. Protein sequence: CASSYSNRGFYSNQPQHF.

This clonotype was seen a few times. V gene TRBV10-1 combines with J gene TRBJ2-7; 7 nucleotides match TRBD2. Trimming removed 0 bases from V and 5 bases from J; junction bases left unmatched: 4. Germline V gene lookup returns CDR1 WNHNN and CDR2 SYGVQD (reference sequence). The CDR3 extends over 14 amino acids. CDR3: CASSESASGNEQYV. Here the CDR3 DNA reads TGCGCCAGCAGTGAGTCGGCTAGCGGTAACGAGCAGTACGTC.

V and J are TRBV6-2 or TRBV6-3 and TRBJ1-1; D is ambiguous. This CDR3 region has 14 residues. V lost 2 bases and J 1 base, leaving 8 bases between the germline ends. Looked up from germline, CDR1 is MNHEY and CDR2 is SVGEGT. CDR3 in amino acids: CASSYASKNTEAFF. In DNA, the CDR3 is TGTGCCAGCAGTTACGCTTCCAAGAACACTGAAGCTTTCTTT.

This chain links TRBV20-1 with TRBJ2-5; D remains ambiguous. CDR1 and CDR2 (germline): DFQATT, SNEGSKA (reference sequence). Trimming stripped 0 bases from V and 2 bases from J, with 7 bases between. The CDR3 covers 13 residues. CDR3 sequence reads: CSAREPGQETQYF. DNA for the CDR3: TGCAGTGCTAGAGAGCCAGGTCAAGAGACCCAGTACTTC.

J is TRBJ2-1 and V is TRBV6-5, with 9 bases lining up with TRBD1. The ends lost 5 bases at V and 7 bases at J; junction bases unmatched: 9. CDR3 length equals 15 residues. Germline V lookup: CDR1 MNHEY, CDR2 SVGAGI. This CDR3 reads CASSAYRTGENEQFF. The CDR3 coding sequence is TGTGCCAGCAGTGCCTACCGGACAGGGGAGAATGAGCAGTTCTTC.